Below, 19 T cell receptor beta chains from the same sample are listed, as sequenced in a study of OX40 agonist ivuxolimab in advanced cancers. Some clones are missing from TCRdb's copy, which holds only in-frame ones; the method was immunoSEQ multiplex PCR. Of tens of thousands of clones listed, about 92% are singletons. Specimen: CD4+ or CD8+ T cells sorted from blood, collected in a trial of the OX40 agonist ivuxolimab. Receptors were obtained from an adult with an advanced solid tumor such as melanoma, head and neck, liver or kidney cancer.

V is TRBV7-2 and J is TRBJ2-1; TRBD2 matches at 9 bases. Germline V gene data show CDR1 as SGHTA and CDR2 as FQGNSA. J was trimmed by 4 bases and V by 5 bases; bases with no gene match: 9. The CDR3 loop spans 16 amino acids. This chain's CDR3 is CASSERGTSSYNEQFF. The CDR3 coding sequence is TGTGCCAGCAGCGAGCGAGGGACTAGCAGTTACAATGAGCAGTTCTTC.

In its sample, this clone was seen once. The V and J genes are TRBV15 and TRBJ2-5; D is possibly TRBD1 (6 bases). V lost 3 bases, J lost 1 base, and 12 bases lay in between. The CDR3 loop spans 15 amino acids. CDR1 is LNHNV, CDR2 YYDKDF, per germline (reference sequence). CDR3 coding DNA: TGTGCCACCAGCAGGGATCCCAGGGGCCAAGAGACCCAGTACTTC. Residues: CATSRDPRGQETQYF. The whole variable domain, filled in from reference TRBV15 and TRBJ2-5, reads DAMVIQNPRYQVTQFGKPVTLSCSQTLNHNVMYWYQQKSSQAPKLLFHYYDKDFNNEADTPDNFQSRRPNTSFCFLDIRSPGLGDTAMYLCATSRDPRGQETQYFGPGTRLLVL.

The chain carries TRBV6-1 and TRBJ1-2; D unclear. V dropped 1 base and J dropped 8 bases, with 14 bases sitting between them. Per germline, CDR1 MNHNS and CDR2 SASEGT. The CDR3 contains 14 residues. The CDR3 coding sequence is TGTGCCAGCAGTGAAGAGGGCAGCTTGGGAGGCTACACCTTC. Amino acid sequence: CASSEEGSLGGYTF.

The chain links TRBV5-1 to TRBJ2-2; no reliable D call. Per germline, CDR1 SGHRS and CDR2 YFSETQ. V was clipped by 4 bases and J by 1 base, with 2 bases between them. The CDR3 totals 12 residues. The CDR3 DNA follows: TGCGCCAGCAGCCTGAACACCGGGGAGCTGTTTTTT. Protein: CASSLNTGELFF.

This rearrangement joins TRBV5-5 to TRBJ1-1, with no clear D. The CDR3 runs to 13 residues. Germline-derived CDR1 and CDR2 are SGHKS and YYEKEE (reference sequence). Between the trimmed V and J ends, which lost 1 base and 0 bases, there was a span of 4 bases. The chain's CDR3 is CASSLPMNTEAFF. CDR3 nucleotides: TGTGCCAGCAGCTTGCCCATGAACACTGAAGCTTTCTTT.

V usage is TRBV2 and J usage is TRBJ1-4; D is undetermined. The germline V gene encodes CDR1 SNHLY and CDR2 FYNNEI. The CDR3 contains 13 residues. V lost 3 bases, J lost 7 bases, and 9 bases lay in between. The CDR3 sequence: CASSDLLREKLFF. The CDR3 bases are TGTGCCAGCAGTGATCTCCTACGTGAAAAACTGTTTTTT. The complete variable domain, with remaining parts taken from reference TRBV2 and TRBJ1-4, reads EPEVTQTPSHQVTQMGQEVILRCVPISNHLYFYWYRQILGQKVEFLVSFYNNEISEKSEIFDDQFSVERPDGSNFTLKIRSTKLEDSAMYFCASSDLLREKLFFGSGTQLSVL.

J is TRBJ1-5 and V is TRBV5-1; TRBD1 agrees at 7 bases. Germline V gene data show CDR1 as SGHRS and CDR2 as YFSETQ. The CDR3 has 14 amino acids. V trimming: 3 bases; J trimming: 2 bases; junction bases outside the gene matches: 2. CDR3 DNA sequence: TGCGCCAGCAGCTCGGGGACAGGCAATCAGCCCCAGCATTTT. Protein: CASSSGTGNQPQHF.

This CDR3 reads CASSYLMGYEQYF. DNA for the CDR3: TGTGCCAGCAGTTATTTGATGGGTTACGAGCAGTACTTC. The gene calls are TRBV6-6 and TRBJ2-7; D unclear. In germline, CDR1 is MNHNY, CDR2 SVGAGI (reference sequence). The CDR3 has 13 residues. V lost 3 bases and J 4 bases, leaving 10 bases between the germline ends.

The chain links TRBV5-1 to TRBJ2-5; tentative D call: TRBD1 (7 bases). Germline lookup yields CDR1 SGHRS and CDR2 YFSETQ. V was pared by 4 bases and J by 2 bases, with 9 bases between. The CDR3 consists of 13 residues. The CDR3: CASSPGGQETQYF. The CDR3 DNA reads TGCGCCAGCAGCCCAGGGGGGCAAGAGACCCAGTACTTC.

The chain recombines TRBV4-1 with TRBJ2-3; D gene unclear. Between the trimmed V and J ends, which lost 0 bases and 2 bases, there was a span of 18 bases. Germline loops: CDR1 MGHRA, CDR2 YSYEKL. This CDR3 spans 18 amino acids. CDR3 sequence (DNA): TGCGCCAGCAGCCAAGATGGGCTCGTTCCGCTGTCCACAGATACGCAGTATTTT. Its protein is CASSQDGLVPLSTDTQYF.

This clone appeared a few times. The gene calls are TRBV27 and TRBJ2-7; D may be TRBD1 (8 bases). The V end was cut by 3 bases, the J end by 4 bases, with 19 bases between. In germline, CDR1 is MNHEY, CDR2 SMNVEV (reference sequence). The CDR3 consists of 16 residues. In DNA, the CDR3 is TGTGCCAGCAGTTTCTACTCCACAGGGGGGGGTTACGAGCAGTACTTC. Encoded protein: CASSFYSTGGGYEQYF.

CDR3 region: CASSRDRGDTQYF. The CDR3 coding sequence is TGTGCCAGCAGCCGGGACAGGGGAGATACGCAGTATTTT. This sequence joins TRBV14 and TRBJ2-3; 10 bases align to TRBD1. The germline gives CDR1 SGHDN, CDR2 FVKESK. V gave up 4 bases and J gave up 5 bases; unmatched junction bases: 0. This CDR3 region has 13 residues.

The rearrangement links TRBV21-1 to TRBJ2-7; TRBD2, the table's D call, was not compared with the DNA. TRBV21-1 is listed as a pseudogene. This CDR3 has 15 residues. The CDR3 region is CASSKRGPSTYEQYF. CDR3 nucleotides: TGTGCCAGCAGCAAACGCGGGCCATCTACCTACGAGCAGTACTTC.

In nucleotides, the CDR3 is TGTGCCAGCAGCTCGACAGGGAGTACTGAAGCTTTCTTT. Its translation is CASSSTGSTEAFF. V usage is TRBV7-2 and J usage is TRBJ1-1, with TRBD1 matching over 7 bases. CDR3 length: 13 residues. Trimming removed 4 bases from V and 5 bases from J; junction bases left unmatched: 4. Germline-derived CDR1 and CDR2 are SGHTA and FQGNSA. The entire variable domain, with the rest obtained from reference TRBV7-2 and TRBJ1-1, is as follows: GAGVSQSPSNKVTEKGKDVELRCDPISGHTALYWYRQSLGQGLEFLIYFQGNSAPDKSGLPSDRFSAERTGGSVSTLTIQRTQQEDSAVYLCASSSTGSTEAFFGQGTRLTVV.

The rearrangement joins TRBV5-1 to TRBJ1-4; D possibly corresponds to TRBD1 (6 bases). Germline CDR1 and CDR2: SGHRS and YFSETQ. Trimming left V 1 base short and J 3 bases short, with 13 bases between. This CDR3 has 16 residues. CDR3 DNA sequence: TGCGCCAGCAGCTTGATTTCGGGGGGCTCTAATGAAAAACTGTTTTTT. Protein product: CASSLISGGSNEKLFF.

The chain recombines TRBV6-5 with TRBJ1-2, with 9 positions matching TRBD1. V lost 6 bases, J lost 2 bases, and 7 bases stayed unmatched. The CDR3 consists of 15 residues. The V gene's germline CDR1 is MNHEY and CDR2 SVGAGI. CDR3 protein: CASSQGQGTNYGYTF. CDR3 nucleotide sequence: TGTGCCAGCAGCCAGGGACAGGGAACCAACTATGGCTACACCTTC.

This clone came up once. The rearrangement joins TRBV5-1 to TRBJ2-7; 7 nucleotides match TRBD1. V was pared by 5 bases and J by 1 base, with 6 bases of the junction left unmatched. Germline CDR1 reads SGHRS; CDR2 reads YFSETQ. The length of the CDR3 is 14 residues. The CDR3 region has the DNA TGCGCCAGCAGAGCCGGACAGGCTTCCTACGAGCAGTACTTC. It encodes CASRAGQASYEQYF.

CDR3 sequence (DNA): TGTGCCAGCAGTGCGTCGGGGTTCAGCGGCACTGAAGCTTTCTTT. Translated: CASSASGFSGTEAFF. The chain uses TRBV2 and TRBJ1-1; D remains unclear. CDR1 and CDR2 (germline): SNHLY, FYNNEI. The V gene lost 4 bases and the J gene lost 4 bases, with 16 bases spanning the gap. The CDR3 is made up of 15 amino acids.

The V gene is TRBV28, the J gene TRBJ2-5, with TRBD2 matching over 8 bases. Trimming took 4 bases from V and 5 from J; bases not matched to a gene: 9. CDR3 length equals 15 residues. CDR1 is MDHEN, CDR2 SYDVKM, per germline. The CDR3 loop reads CASSSPGGTGETQYF. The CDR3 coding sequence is TGTGCCAGCAGTTCACCGGGGGGGACGGGGGAGACCCAGTACTTC.